The 10 T cell receptor beta chains in this list originate from one sample, sequenced in a study of T cell responses to AZD1222 COVID-19 vaccine. TCRdb's copy holds only in-frame clones and misses some; the assay was immunoSEQ multiplex PCR. The sample holds some 160,000 clones, about nine tenths seen once. Specimen: peripheral blood, collected on day 0 of AZD1222 vaccination. These receptors all stem from an adult in good health.

DNA of the CDR3: TGTGCCAGCAGTTTGAGCAAAGTGGCCTATGGCTACACCTTC. Protein: CASSLSKVAYGYTF. The rearrangement links TRBV27 to TRBJ1-2; no firm D call. The length of the CDR3 is 14 residues. Germline CDR1 reads MNHEY; CDR2 reads SMNVEV (reference sequence). Trimming took off 3 bases at V and 4 bases at J, with 12 bases between the two ends.

The chain links TRBV19 to TRBJ1-2; 7 nucleotides match TRBD1. Germline values: CDR1 LNHDA, CDR2 SQIVND (reference sequence). V lost 6 bases and J lost 7; bases outside the gene matches: 14. The CDR3 sequence is 15 residues long. The CDR3 reads CASRITGTAAGGYTF. The CDR3 region has the DNA TGTGCCAGTAGAATAACCGGGACAGCGGCCGGTGGCTACACCTTC.

The chain recombines TRBV7-9 with TRBJ2-7, with D perhaps given as TRBD1 or TRBD2 (6 bases each). CDR1 and CDR2 (germline): SEHNR, FQNEAQ (reference sequence). CDR3 length equals 13 residues. V lost 5 bases, J lost 8 bases, and 16 bases lay in between. In nucleotides, the CDR3 is TGTGCCAGCAGCCCCGACGGAGGGGGTAAGCAGTACTTC. It specifies CASSPDGGGKQYF.

V gene TRBV28 combines with J gene TRBJ2-2, with D unclear. The CDR3 loop spans 12 amino acids. The germline gives CDR1 MDHEN, CDR2 SYDVKM. V lost 3 bases and J lost 8, with 7 bases in between. The CDR3 loop is CASSLGSGELFF. The CDR3 region has the DNA TGTGCCAGCAGTTTGGGGTCAGGGGAGCTGTTTTTT.

In this sample, this clone turned up once. The chain is built from TRBV6-1 and TRBJ2-7; TRBD1 aligns across 7 bases. Per germline, CDR1 MNHNS and CDR2 SASEGT. V dropped 1 base and J dropped 3; count of bases not matched to a gene: 3. CDR3 length: 14 residues. DNA of the CDR3: TGTGCCAGCAGTGAAGATAACAGGGGCTACGAGCAGTACTTC. Translation: CASSEDNRGYEQYF.

The rearrangement uses TRBV5-1 and TRBJ1-6, with 7 bases lining up with TRBD1. The CDR3 consists of 15 residues. V gave up 7 bases and J gave up 6 bases; unmatched junction bases: 10. Germline loops: CDR1 SGHRS, CDR2 YFSETQ. The DNA for the CDR3 is TGCGCCAGCCATATAGGGGACAGCATTAATTCACCCCTCCACTTT. Protein product: CASHIGDSINSPLHF. The full variable domain, its missing parts supplied by reference TRBV5-1 and TRBJ1-6, is KAGVTQTPRYLIKTRGQQVTLSCSPISGHRSVSWYQQTPGQGLQFLFEYFSETQRNKGNFPGRFSGRQFSNSRSEMNVSTLELGDSALYLCASHIGDSINSPLHFGNGTRLTVT.

The V gene is TRBV2, the J gene TRBJ1-1, with D tentatively TRBD1 (5 bases). V shed 3 bases and J shed 4 bases, with 12 bases lying between them. CDR1 and CDR2 from the germline V gene are SNHLY and FYNNEI. The CDR3 sequence is 14 residues long. CDR3 in DNA: TGTGCCAGCAGTGAGGGGCCTGAACGCACTGAAGCTTTCTTT. Translating gives CASSEGPERTEAFF.

The chain employs TRBV7-2 and TRBJ2-5, with D possibly matching TRBD2 (6 bases). The CDR3 totals 15 residues. V was pared by 0 bases and J by 2 bases, with 10 bases between. From germline, CDR1 is SGHTA and CDR2 FQGNSA. This chain's CDR3 is CASSLAGLPQETQYF. The DNA of the CDR3 is TGTGCCAGCAGCTTAGCCGGACTACCTCAAGAGACCCAGTACTTC.

The rearrangement uses TRBV5-1 and TRBJ1-6; TRBD1 is a possible D gene (5 bases). The V end lost 4 bases, the J end lost 0 bases, and 17 bases lay between the germline ends. This CDR3 is 18 amino acids long. Germline assignment: CDR1 SGHRS and CDR2 YFSETQ. The CDR3 DNA sequence: TGCGCCAGCAGCCAGAGGACACCCCAGAGCTCCTATAATTCACCCCTCCACTTT. It is translated as CASSQRTPQSSYNSPLHF.

The V and J genes are TRBV11-2 and TRBJ1-6; possibly TRBD1 for D (5 bases). The CDR3 has 14 amino acids. V lost 3 bases and J 7 bases, leaving 10 bases between the germline ends. Germline V gives CDR1 SGHAT, CDR2 FQNNGV. This chain's CDR3 is CASSLSGNNSPLHF. For the CDR3, the DNA is TGTGCCAGCAGCTTGTCAGGGAACAATTCACCCCTCCACTTT.